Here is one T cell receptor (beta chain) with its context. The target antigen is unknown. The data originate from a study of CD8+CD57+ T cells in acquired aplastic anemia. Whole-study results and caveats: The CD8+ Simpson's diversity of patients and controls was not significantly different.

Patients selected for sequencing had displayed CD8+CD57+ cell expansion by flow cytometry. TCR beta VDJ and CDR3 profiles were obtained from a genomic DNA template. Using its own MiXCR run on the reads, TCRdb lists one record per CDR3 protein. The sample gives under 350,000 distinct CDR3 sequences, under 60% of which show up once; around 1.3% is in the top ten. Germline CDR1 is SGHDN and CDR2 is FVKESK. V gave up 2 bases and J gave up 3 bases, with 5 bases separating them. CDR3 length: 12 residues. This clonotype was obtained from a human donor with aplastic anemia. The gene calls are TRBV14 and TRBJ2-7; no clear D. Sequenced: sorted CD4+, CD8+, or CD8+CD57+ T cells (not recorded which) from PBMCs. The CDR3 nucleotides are TGTGCCAGCAGCCAATTCAACTACGAGCAGTACTTC. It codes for CASSQFNYEQYF. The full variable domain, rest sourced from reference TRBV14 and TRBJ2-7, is EAGVTQFPSHSVIEKGQTVTLRCDPISGHDNLYWYRRVMGKEIKFLLHFVKESKQDESGMPNNRFLAERTGGTYSTLKVQPAELEDSGVYFCASSQFNYEQYFGPGTRLTVT.